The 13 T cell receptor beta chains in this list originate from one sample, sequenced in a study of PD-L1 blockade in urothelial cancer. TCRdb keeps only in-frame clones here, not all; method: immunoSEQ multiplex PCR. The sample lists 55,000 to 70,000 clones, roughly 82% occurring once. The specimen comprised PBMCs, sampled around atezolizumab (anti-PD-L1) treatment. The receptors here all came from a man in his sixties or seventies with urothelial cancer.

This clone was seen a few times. CDR3: CASSVGGNDETQYF. CDR3 coding DNA: TGTGCCAGCAGTGTGGGGGGGAATGACGAGACCCAGTACTTC. This chain connects TRBV2 to TRBJ2-5; 7 positions agree with TRBD2. The CDR3 loop spans 14 amino acids. Per the germline V gene, CDR1 is SNHLY and CDR2 is FYNNEI. V shed 4 bases and J 5 bases; nucleotides not matched to a gene: 7.

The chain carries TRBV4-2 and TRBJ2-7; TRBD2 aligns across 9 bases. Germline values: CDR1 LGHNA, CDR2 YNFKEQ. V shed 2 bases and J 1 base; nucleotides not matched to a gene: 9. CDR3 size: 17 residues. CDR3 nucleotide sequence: TGTGCCAGCAGCCAACCTTCCGGGACTAGCTCTTCCTACGAGCAGTACTTC. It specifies CASSQPSGTSSSYEQYF.

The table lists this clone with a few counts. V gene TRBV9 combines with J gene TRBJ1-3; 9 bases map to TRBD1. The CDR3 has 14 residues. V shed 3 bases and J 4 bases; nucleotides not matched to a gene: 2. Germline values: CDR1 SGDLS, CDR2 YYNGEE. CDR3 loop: CASSAGTGGNTIYF. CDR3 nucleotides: TGTGCCAGCAGCGCCGGGACAGGGGGAAACACCATATATTTT.

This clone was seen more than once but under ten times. The CDR3 here is CASSLWTGITGELFF. The CDR3 coding sequence is TGTGCCAGCAGCCTGTGGACAGGGATCACCGGGGAGCTGTTTTTT. This chain uses TRBV7-6 with TRBJ2-2; 8 nucleotides line up with TRBD1. V lost 5 bases to trimming and J lost 4 bases; unmatched junction nucleotides: 6. Per the germline V gene, CDR1 is SGHVS and CDR2 is FNYEAQ. The CDR3 totals 15 residues.

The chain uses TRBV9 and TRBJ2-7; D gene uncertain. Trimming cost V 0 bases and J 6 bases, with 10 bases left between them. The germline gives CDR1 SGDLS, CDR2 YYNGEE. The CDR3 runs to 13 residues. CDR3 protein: CASSVGPLREQYF. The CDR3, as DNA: TGTGCCAGCAGCGTAGGCCCTCTGCGCGAGCAGTACTTC.

The CDR3 region is CATSRDGRVGETQYF. In DNA form, the CDR3 reads TGTGCCACCAGCAGAGATGGCAGGGTTGGGGAGACCCAGTACTTC. The chain carries TRBV15 and TRBJ2-5; D possibly corresponds to TRBD1 (5 bases). The CDR3 runs to 15 residues. Trimming removed 0 bases from V and 5 bases from J, with 13 bases in between. Per the germline V gene, CDR1 is LNHNV and CDR2 is YYDKDF (reference sequence). Variable domain in full (rest from reference TRBV15 and TRBJ2-5): DAMVIQNPRYQVTQFGKPVTLSCSQTLNHNVMYWYQQKSSQAPKLLFHYYDKDFNNEADTPDNFQSRRPNTSFCFLDIRSPGLGDTAMYLCATSRDGRVGETQYFGPGTRLLVL.

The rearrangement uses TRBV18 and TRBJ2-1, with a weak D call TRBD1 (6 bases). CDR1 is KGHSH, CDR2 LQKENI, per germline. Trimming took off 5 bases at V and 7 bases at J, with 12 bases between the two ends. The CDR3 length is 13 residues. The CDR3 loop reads CASSVRDTNEQFF. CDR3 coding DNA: TGTGCCAGCTCAGTCCGGGACACTAATGAGCAGTTCTTC.

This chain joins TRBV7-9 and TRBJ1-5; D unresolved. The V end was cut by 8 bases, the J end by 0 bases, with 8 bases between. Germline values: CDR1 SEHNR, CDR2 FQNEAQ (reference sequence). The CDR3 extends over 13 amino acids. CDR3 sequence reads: CASERDSNQPQHF. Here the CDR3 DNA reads TGTGCCAGCGAGAGGGATAGCAATCAGCCCCAGCATTTT.

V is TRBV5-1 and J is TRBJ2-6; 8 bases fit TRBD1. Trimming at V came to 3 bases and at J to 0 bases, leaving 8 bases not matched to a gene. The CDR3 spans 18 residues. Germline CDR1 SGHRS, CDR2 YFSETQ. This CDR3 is CASSSRTGRISGANVLTF. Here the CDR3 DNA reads TGCGCCAGCAGCTCGAGGACAGGGCGAATCTCTGGGGCCAACGTCCTGACTTTC.

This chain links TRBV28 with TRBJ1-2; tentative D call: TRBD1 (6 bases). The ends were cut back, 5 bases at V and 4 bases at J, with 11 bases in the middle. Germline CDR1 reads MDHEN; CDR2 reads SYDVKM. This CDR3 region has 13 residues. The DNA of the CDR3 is TGTGCCAGCAGTCCACAGGGAACCTATGGCTACACCTTC. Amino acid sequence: CASSPQGTYGYTF.

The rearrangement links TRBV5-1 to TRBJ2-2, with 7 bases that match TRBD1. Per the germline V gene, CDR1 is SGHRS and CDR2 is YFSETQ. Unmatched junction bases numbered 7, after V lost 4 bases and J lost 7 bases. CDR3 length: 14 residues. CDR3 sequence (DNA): TGCGCCAGCAGCCCACAACAGGGGAACGGGGAGCTGTTTTTT. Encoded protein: CASSPQQGNGELFF.

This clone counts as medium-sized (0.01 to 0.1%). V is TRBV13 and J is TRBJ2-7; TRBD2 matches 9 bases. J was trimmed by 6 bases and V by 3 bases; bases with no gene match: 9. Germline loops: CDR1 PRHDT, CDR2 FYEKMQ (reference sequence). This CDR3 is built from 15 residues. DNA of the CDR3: TGTGCCAGCAGCTTTTTGGGCGGGAGGGCCGGCGAGCAGTACTTC. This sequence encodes CASSFLGGRAGEQYF.

CDR3 in amino acids: CASRRGWGQPQHF. CDR3 nucleotide sequence: TGTGCCAGCCGGAGGGGTTGGGGTCAGCCCCAGCATTTT. J is TRBJ1-5 and V is TRBV6-6; tentative D call: TRBD1 (5 bases). The V gene's germline CDR1 is MNHNY and CDR2 SVGAGI (reference sequence). Trimming stripped 8 bases from V and 6 bases from J, with 14 bases between. This CDR3 region has 13 residues.